This T cell receptor (beta chain) was sequenced in a study of OX40 agonist ivuxolimab in advanced cancers. The CDR3 has 14 amino acids. Germline values: CDR1 MNHEY, CDR2 SVGAGI. Deletions cut 6 bases from V and 2 bases from J, with 11 bases between. Sequencing used immunoSEQ multiplex PCR; TCRdb keeps in-frame clones, though not all of them. The data contain about 58,000 clones, 86% of them singletons. Overall study results and limits: Patients who responded partially at 0.1-3.0 mg/kg showed clonal expansion ranking among the lowest.

Autoimmune disease history or systemic immunosuppression was exclusionary. Notes on this clone: Antigen specificity is unknown.

This TCR came from an adult with an advanced solid tumor such as melanoma, head and neck, liver or kidney cancer. The chain links TRBV6-5 to TRBJ1-5; tentative D call: TRBD1 (5 bases). The material was CD4+ or CD8+ T cells sorted from blood, obtained in a trial of the OX40 agonist ivuxolimab. CDR3 residues: CASRTGGGNQPQHF. CDR3 sequence (DNA): TGTGCCAGCAGGACCGGGGGGGGCAATCAGCCCCAGCATTTT.